This TCR beta chain was captured in a study of graft-versus-host responses after intestinal transplantation. At the level of the study: Recipients were all induced with anti-thymocyte globulin, then given tacrolimus and steroids for 2 to 3 years. Points from the study as a whole: The presence of high graft-versus-host to host-versus-graft clonal ratios in allografts characterized patients with graft-donor T cell macrochimerism. Marrow from the recipient contained GvH clones, some of which had appeared first in ileum or blood. Circulating GvH clones peaking coincided with falling HvG clones soon after transplant.

With respect to this clone: What it binds is unknown.

Repertoires were generated with immunoSEQ multiplex PCR, while TCRdb's copy carries only in-frame clones and drops some. The data show tens of thousands of clones, approximately 84% seen once. The CDR3 loop spans 16 amino acids. Looked up from germline, CDR1 is SGHDT and CDR2 is YYEEEE. J gave up 1 base and V 2 bases, and 2 bases lay outside the gene matches. Here the sequenced sample was unstimulated CD4+ T cells sorted from spleen or lymph node cells, taken before transplant. The receptor comes from a human donor who was the organ donor for an intestinal transplant. This chain links TRBV5-6 with TRBJ2-5; TRBD2 matches at 13 bases. The CDR3 DNA follows: TGTGCCAGCAGCTTTCGGACTAGCGGGGGCCAAGAGACCCAGTACTTC. Translated, it gives CASSFRTSGGQETQYF.